The clone carrying this T cell receptor (beta chain) showed up just once. The entry originates in a study of shared clonotypes between healthy human individuals. The authors ran the assay at deep level. Ten immunoSEQ deep assay plates were used to sequence unsorted PBMC DNA. Sequencing was performed with immunoSEQ multiplex PCR; in TCRdb, only in-frame clones are kept and a portion is missing. The sample yields under 600,000 clones, almost 80% seen once. Sequencing was done on a sample of PBMCs. The sequence was obtained from a woman aged 40 to 50 in good health. Some clones in this sample may be carry-over from other donors' samples.

CDR3 residues: CASTQTSGNDNEQFF. The DNA for the CDR3 is TGTGCCAGCACTCAGACTAGCGGGAACGACAATGAGCAGTTCTTC. The J gene is TRBJ2-1, the V gene TRBV28, with 11 nucleotides matching TRBD2. Germline trimming cut 7 bases from V and 5 bases from J; bases unmatched to any gene: 7. This CDR3 contains 15 residues. Germline values: CDR1 MDHEN, CDR2 SYDVKM.